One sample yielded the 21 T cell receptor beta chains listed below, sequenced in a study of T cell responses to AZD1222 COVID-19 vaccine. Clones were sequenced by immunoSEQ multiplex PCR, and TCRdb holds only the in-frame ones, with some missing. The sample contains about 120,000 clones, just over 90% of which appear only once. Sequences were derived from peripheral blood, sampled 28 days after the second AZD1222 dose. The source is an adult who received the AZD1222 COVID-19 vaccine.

The CDR3 DNA reads as TGTGCCAGCACAGTTGGGAGGGAGAACACTGAAGCTTTCTTT. Translated: CASTVGRENTEAFF. This chain joins TRBV7-2 and TRBJ1-1, with no clear D. CDR1 and CDR2 (germline): SGHTA, FQGNSA. CDR3 length: 14 residues. Deletions cut 7 bases from V and 1 base from J, with 13 bases between.

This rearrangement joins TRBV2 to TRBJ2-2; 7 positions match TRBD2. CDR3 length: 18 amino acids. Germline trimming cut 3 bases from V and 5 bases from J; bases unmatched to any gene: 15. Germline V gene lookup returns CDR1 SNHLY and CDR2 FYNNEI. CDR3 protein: CASSEEGLAGVGTGELFF. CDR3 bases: TGTGCCAGCAGTGAGGAGGGACTGGCGGGAGTTGGGACCGGGGAGCTGTTTTTT. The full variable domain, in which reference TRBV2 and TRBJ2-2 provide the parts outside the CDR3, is EPEVTQTPSHQVTQMGQEVILRCVPISNHLYFYWYRQILGQKVEFLVSFYNNEISEKSEIFDDQFSVERPDGSNFTLKIRSTKLEDSAMYFCASSEEGLAGVGTGELFFGEGSRLTVL.

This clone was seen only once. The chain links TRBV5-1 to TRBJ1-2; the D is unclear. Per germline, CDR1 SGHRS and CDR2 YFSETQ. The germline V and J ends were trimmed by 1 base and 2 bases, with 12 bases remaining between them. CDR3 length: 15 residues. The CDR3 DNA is TGCGCCAGCAGCTTGATCCGGGGTTCCAACTATGGCTACACCTTC. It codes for CASSLIRGSNYGYTF. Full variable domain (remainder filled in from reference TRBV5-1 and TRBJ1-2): KAGVTQTPRYLIKTRGQQVTLSCSPISGHRSVSWYQQTPGQGLQFLFEYFSETQRNKGNFPGRFSGRQFSNSRSEMNVSTLELGDSALYLCASSLIRGSNYGYTFGSGTRLTVV.

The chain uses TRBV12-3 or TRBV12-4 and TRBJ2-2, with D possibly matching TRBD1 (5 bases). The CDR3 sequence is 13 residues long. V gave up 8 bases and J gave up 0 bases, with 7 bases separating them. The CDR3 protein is CASQGANTGELFF. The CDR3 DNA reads TGTGCCAGCCAAGGGGCGAACACCGGGGAGCTGTTTTTT.

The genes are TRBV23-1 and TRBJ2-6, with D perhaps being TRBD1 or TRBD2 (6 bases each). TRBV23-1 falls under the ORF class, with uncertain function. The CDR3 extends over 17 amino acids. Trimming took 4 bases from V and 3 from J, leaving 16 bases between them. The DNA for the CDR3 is TGCGCCAGCAGTCCGGGTAGGGGGGCGGATGGGGCCAACGTCCTGACTTTC. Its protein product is CASSPGRGADGANVLTF.

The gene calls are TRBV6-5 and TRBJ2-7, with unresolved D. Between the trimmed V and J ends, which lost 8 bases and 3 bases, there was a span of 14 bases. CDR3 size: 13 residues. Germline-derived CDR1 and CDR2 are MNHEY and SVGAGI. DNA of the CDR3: TGTGCCAGCCGGACGACGAGGCTCTACGAGCAGTACTTC. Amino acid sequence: CASRTTRLYEQYF.

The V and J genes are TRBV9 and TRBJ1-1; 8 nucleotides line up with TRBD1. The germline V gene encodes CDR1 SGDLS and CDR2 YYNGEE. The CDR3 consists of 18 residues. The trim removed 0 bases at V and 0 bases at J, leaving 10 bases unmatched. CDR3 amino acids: CASSVEVGQGDVNTEAFF. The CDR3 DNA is TGTGCCAGCAGCGTAGAGGTTGGACAGGGAGATGTGAACACTGAAGCTTTCTTT.

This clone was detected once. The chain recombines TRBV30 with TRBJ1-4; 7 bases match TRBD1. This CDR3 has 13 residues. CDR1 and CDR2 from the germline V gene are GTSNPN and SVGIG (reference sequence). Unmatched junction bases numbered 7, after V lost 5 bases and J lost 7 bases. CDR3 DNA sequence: TGTGCCTGGGGACAGGCCTTGGGTGAAAAACTGTTTTTT. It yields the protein CAWGQALGEKLFF.

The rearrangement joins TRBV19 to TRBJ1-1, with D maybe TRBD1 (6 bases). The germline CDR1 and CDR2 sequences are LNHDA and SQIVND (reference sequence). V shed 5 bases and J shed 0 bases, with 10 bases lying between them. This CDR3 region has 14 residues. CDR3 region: CASSRDRLNTEAFF. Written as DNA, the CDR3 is TGTGCCAGTAGTCGTGACAGGTTGAACACTGAAGCTTTCTTT.

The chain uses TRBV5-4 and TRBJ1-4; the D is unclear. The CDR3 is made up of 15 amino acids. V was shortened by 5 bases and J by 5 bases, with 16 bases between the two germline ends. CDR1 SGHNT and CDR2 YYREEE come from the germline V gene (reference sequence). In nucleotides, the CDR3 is TGTGCCAGCAGTTTCGGACGGAGTTCGAATGAAAAACTGTTTTTT. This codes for CASSFGRSSNEKLFF.

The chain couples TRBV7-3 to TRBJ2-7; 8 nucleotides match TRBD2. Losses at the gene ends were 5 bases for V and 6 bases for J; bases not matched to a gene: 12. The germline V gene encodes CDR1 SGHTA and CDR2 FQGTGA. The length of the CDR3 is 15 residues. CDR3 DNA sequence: TGTGCCAGCAGCAGCCCGGGACTAGGTAGTGGCGAGCAGTACTTC. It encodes CASSSPGLGSGEQYF.

CDR3 in amino acids: CASSFWTGANTEAFF. CDR3 DNA: TGTGCCAGCAGCTTCTGGACAGGGGCTAACACTGAAGCTTTCTTT. J is TRBJ1-1 and V is TRBV5-8, with TRBD1 matching 9 bases. Germline V gene lookup returns CDR1 SGHTS and CDR2 YDEGEE. The CDR3 is made up of 15 amino acids. V lost 2 bases to trimming and J lost 2 bases; unmatched junction nucleotides: 4.

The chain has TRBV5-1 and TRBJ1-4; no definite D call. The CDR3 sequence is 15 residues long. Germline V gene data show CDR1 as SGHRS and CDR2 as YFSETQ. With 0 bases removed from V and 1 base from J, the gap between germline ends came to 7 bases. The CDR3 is CASSLAGGTNEKLFF. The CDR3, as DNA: TGCGCCAGCAGCTTGGCCGGCGGAACTAATGAAAAACTGTTTTTT.

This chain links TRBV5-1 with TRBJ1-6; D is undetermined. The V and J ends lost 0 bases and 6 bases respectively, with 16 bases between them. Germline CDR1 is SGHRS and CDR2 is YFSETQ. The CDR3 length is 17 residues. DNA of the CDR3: TGCGCCAGCAGCTTGGCCCAACCGGGAACTACTAATTCACCCCTCCACTTT. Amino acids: CASSLAQPGTTNSPLHF.

The chain's CDR3 is CASGWREQFF. The CDR3 nucleotides read TGTGCCAGCGGTTGGAGAGAGCAGTTCTTC. The chain has TRBV12-3 or TRBV12-4 and TRBJ2-1; D remains unclear. V lost 8 bases and J 10 bases, leaving 9 bases between the germline ends. The CDR3 contains 10 residues.

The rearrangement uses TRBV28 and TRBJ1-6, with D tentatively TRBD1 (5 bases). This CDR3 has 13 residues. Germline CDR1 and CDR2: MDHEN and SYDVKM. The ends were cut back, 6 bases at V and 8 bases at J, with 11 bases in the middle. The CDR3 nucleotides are TGTGCCAGCAGACTTCAGGGAGATTCACCCCTCCACTTT. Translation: CASRLQGDSPLHF.

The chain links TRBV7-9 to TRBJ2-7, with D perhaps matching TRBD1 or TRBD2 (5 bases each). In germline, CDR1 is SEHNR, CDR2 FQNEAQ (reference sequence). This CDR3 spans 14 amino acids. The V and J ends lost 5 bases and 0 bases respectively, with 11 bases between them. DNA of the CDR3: TGTGCCAGCAGCCTGGGGACCGGCTCCTACGAGCAGTACTTC. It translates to CASSLGTGSYEQYF.

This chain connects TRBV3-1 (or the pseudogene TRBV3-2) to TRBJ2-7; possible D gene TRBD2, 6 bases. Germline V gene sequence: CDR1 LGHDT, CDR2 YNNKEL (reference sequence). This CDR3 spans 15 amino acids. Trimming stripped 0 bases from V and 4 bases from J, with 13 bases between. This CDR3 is CASSQDWREGYEQYF. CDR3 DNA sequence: TGTGCCAGCAGCCAAGATTGGCGGGAAGGGTACGAGCAGTACTTC.

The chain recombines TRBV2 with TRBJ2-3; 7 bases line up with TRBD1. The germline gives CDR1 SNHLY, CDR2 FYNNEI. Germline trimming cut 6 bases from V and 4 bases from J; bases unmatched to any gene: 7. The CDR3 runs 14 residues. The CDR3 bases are TGTGCCAGCAGCGCTATCCAGGGGGCAGATACGCAGTATTTT. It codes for CASSAIQGADTQYF.

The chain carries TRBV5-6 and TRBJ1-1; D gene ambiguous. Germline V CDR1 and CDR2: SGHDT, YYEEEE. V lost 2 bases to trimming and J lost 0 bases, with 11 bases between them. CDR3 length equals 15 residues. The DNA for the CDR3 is TGTGCCAGCAGCTTCGGACGTCCCATGAACACTGAAGCTTTCTTT. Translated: CASSFGRPMNTEAFF.

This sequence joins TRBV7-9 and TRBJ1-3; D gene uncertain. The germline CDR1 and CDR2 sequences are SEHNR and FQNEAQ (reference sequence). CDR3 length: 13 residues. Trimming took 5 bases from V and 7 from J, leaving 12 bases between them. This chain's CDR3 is CASSPTGRNTIYF. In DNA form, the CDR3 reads TGTGCCAGCAGCCCCACGGGTAGGAACACCATATATTTT.